The clone carrying this TCR beta chain was observed a few times. Its antigen remains unidentified. These data come from a study of cytomegalovirus exposure and HLA in healthy donors. Notes on the study in general: A missense DCLRE1C variant was associated with V- and J-gene trimming of TCR beta chains in a later analysis, and an independent cohort replicated the association. Compared with the approximately 670-donor mean, an Asian-associated ancestry cluster reportedly had fewer N-insertions, according to a later analysis.

Primers for the PCR totalled 60 Vbeta and 13 Jbeta. Libraries were prepared by immunoSEQ multiplex PCR; TCRdb keeps only in-frame clonotypes and omits some of them. The repertoire holds more than 95,000 clones, with 81% as singletons. This TCR came from a young woman in good health and CMV-seronegative. The source material was PBMCs.

CDR3 bases: TGTGCCAGCAGCTTAAACACCCACCCAGATACGCAGTATTTT. The encoded protein is CASSLNTHPDTQYF. The chain links TRBV7-3 to TRBJ2-3; D is unresolved. There are 14 residues in the CDR3. V was trimmed by 1 base and J by 4 bases, leaving 9 bases between them. Germline V gene sequence: CDR1 SGHTA, CDR2 FQGTGA.